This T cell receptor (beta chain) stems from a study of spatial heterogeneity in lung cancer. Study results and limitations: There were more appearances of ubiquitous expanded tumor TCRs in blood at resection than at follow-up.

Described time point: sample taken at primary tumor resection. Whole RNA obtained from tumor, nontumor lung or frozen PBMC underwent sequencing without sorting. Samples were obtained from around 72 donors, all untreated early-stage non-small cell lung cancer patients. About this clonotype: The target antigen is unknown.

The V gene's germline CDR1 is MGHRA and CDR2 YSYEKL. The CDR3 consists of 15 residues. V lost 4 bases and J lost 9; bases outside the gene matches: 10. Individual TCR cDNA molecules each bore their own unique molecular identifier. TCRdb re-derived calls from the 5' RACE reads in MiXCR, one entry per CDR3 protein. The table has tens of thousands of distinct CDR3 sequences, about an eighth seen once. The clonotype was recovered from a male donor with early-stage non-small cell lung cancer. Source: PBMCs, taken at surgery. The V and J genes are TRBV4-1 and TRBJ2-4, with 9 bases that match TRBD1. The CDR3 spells CASSLPRTGESIQYF. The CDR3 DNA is TGCGCCAGCAGCCTACCGAGGACAGGGGAGAGCATTCAGTACTTC.